The T cell receptor (beta chain) under discussion was sequenced for a study of shared T cell receptors in the human thymus. The V end lost 3 bases, the J end lost 2 bases, and 14 bases lay between the germline ends. Per germline, CDR1 MDHEN and CDR2 SYDVKM. The CDR3 has 15 amino acids. This table comes from immunoSEQ multiplex PCR, and its TCRdb copy is limited to in-frame clones, with some not included. Among hundreds of thousands of clones, around 85% were seen once, and the ten largest hold more than 0.008%. These data also formed part of another study, on human thymus T cells. That report adds: Obtained as resections during corrective heart surgery, the thymus tissue was then studied.

The chain uses TRBV28 and TRBJ2-7; possible D gene TRBD1, 6 bases. The clonotype originates from a girl in the first two years of life with a congenital heart defect. Sequenced material: thymocytes. CDR3 residues: CASSLGDTFTYEQYF. In nucleotides, the CDR3 is TGTGCCAGCAGTTTGGGGGACACCTTTACCTACGAGCAGTACTTC. The full variable domain, completed using reference TRBV28 and TRBJ2-7, is DVKVTQSSRYLVKRTGEKVFLECVQDMDHENMFWYRQDPGLGLRLIYFSYDVKMKEKGDIPEGYSVSREKKERFSLILESASTNQTSMYLCASSLGDTFTYEQYFGPGTRLTVT.